This record concerns one TCR beta chain sequence. The sample originates from a study of blood T cell repertoires in COVID-19. Produced via immunoSEQ multiplex PCR; TCRdb's table is partial and in-frame only. The repertoire holds around 200,000 clones, with about 88% as singletons. CDR3 length: 16 residues. V shed 4 bases, J shed 2 bases, and the junction held 7 bases outside the gene matches. The germline CDR1 and CDR2 sequences are MNHEY and SVGAGI. This clonotype was obtained from a woman aged 25 to 39 who had recovered from COVID-19. The chain links TRBV6-5 to TRBJ2-2; 7 bases match TRBD1. The sample was PBMCs or T cells enriched from blood (not recorded which). CDR3: CASSSVQGSNTGELFF. The CDR3, as DNA: TGTGCCAGCAGTTCGGTACAGGGGTCCAACACCGGGGAGCTGTTTTTT.